These T cell receptor beta chains were read from a single sample in a study of T cells in Graves' hyperthyroidism and ophthalmopathy. TCRdb reprocessed the multiplex PCR reads with MiXCR, giving one entry per CDR3 protein. The sample consists of fewer than 500,000 distinct CDR3 sequences, roughly 13% of them appearing once. Sequencing was performed on blood. The origin of the receptors is a man in his thirties or forties with Graves' hyperthyroidism that later progressed to Graves' ophthalmopathy. CDR3s include the opening cysteine and the closing phenylalanine or tryptophan. The D gene is left open where the match is weak. The listing skips clone size in some rows; elsewhere it reads once, few, many or a size class.

TGTGCCAGCAGCCCCGCCCTCCTGACAGGACCCTATGGCTACACCTTC,CASSPALLTGPYGYTF,NA,16,many,TRBV5-6,TRBJ1-2
TGTGCCAGCAGTGGGTCCGGGACAGGGAGGGACACCGGGGAGCTGTTTTTT,CASSGSGTGRDTGELFF,TRBD1,17,NA,TRBV27,TRBJ2-2
TGTGCCAGCAGCTTATTTTCTGAAGCTTTCTTT,CASSLFSEAFF,NA,11,few,TRBV7-8,TRBJ1-1
TGTGCCAGCAGCCCCCTCCGGACAGGGTCCAACGAGCAGTACTTC,CASSPLRTGSNEQYF,TRBD1,15,many,TRBV5-6,TRBJ2-7
TGTGCCAGCAGCGTCGGTGGGGGGAGCTCCTACAATGAGCAGTTCTTC,CASSVGGGSSYNEQFF,NA,16,many,TRBV9,TRBJ2-1
TGTGCCAGTAGCCCCGGCGTCGGGTGGAACACTGAAGCTTTCTTT,CASSPGVGWNTEAFF,NA,15,few,TRBV19,TRBJ1-1
TGTGCCAGCAGCCAAGTGGGCCGAACCCGCGAAGCTTTCTTT,CASSQVGRTREAFF,NA,14,once,TRBV3-1,TRBJ1-1
TGTGCCAGCAGTTTACCCGGGTCCCGCAGGGTCCAGCATTTT,CASSLPGSRRVQHF,NA,14,many,TRBV12-3/TRBV12-4,TRBJ1-5
TGTGCCAGCAGCTCCAGCGGGGGGGCCAGGGAGACCCAGTACTTC,CASSSSGGARETQYF,TRBD2,15,many,TRBV11-2,TRBJ2-5
TGTGCCAGCAGCTGGGGCGTGGGGGGCACAGATACGCAGTATTTT,CASSWGVGGTDTQYF,NA,15,few,TRBV11-3,TRBJ2-3
TGCAGTGCTCTTGACAGCTTAGCCAAAAACATTCAGTACTTC,CSALDSLAKNIQYF,NA,14,NA,TRBV20-1,TRBJ2-4
TGTGCCAGCAGTCCAGGGGTCTCCTACGAGCAGTACTTC,CASSPGVSYEQYF,NA,13,many,TRBV12-3/TRBV12-4,TRBJ2-7
TGTGCCAGCAGTTTATACAACCGGGGTGACGGAGGCTACGAGCAGTACTTC,CASSLYNRGDGGYEQYF,NA,17,many,TRBV28,TRBJ2-7
TGTGCCGGAAGCGGGGTCCCAGATACGCAGTATTTT,CAGSGVPDTQYF,TRBD2,12,NA,TRBV6-1,TRBJ2-3
TGTGCCAGCAGCTTAGTACCGGGGGGAAGCACAGATACGCAGTATTTT,CASSLVPGGSTDTQYF,TRBD2,16,many,TRBV11-2,TRBJ2-3
TGTGCCAGCAGTTCGGGGGGCTTTCACAATGAGCAGTTCTTC,CASSSGGFHNEQFF,NA,14,few,TRBV27,TRBJ2-1
TGCAGTGCTAGTAGTGGGGTTATGAGTCAGCCCCAGCATTTT,CSASSGVMSQPQHF,NA,14,few,TRBV20-1,TRBJ1-5
TGTGCCACCAGCAGGGAGGGACAAGACGAGCAGTACTTC,CATSREGQDEQYF,NA,13,many,TRBV15,TRBJ2-7
TGTGCTAGTGGTTTGGGACTAGCGGGGGGTCGGGAGGACACTGAAGCTTTCTTT,CASGLGLAGGREDTEAFF,NA,18,NA,TRBV12-5,TRBJ1-1
TGCGCCAGCAGATCCGGGACAGGGTATTCACCCCTCCACTTT,CASRSGTGYSPLHF,TRBD1,14,NA,TRBV4-1,TRBJ1-6
TGTGCCAGCAGCCTTGGTGCGAGGTCCTACGAGCAGTACTTC,CASSLGARSYEQYF,NA,14,NA,TRBV7-2,TRBJ2-7
TGTGCCAGCAGCCCCGGACTAGCGGGAACCCTCACAGATACGCAGTATTTT,CASSPGLAGTLTDTQYF,TRBD2,17,NA,TRBV3-1,TRBJ2-3
TGTGCCAGCGGGGGCAGGATGAACACTGAAGCTTTCTTT,CASGGRMNTEAFF,NA,13,many,TRBV6-1,TRBJ1-1
TGTGCCAGCAGTTTACAGCGCACCTACGAGCAGTACTTC,CASSLQRTYEQYF,NA,13,many,TRBV27,TRBJ2-7
TGTGCCAGCACTAAGTCTTCACCCCTCCACTTT,CASTKSSPLHF,NA,11,many,TRBV6-1,TRBJ1-6
TGTGCCAGTAGTATCAGGGGTACGGATAATTCACCCCTCCACTTT,CASSIRGTDNSPLHF,NA,15,few,TRBV19,TRBJ1-6
TGTGCCAGCAGTAAGGGCGGTGGGGAGCTGTTTTTT,CASSKGGGELFF,NA,12,NA,TRBV28,TRBJ2-2
TGTGCCAGCAGTTTGAGTGCGTCTAATGAAAAACTGTTTTTT,CASSLSASNEKLFF,NA,14,many,TRBV12-3/TRBV12-4,TRBJ1-4
TGTGCCAACAGCTTTGGGTCCGGGGAGCTGTTTTTT,CANSFGSGELFF,NA,12,few,TRBV12-3/TRBV12-4,TRBJ2-2
TGTGCCAGCAGTTTTTACCCAGTTGTCACAGATACGCAGTATTTT,CASSFYPVVTDTQYF,NA,15,many,TRBV12-3/TRBV12-4,TRBJ2-3
TGTGCCAGCAGCTTGGGGGCGGGACGCAACAATGAGCAGTTCTTC,CASSLGAGRNNEQFF,NA,15,few,TRBV7-6,TRBJ2-1
TGTGCCAGCAGCTTAGCGGTGGGACTTTTTTCAGAGACCCAGTACTTC,CASSLAVGLFSETQYF,NA,16,many,TRBV7-9,TRBJ2-5
TGTGCCAGCAGCTTAGACCGGGACATATATCAGCCCCAGCATTTT,CASSLDRDIYQPQHF,NA,15,few,TRBV7-2,TRBJ1-5
TGTGCCAGCAGCGGACTAGCGGGGGGGATTAACGGGGAGCTGTTTTTT,CASSGLAGGINGELFF,TRBD2,16,many,TRBV2,TRBJ2-2
TGTGCCAGCAGTTACACCCTCCCATTCGACGGGAACACTGAAGCTTTCTTT,CASSYTLPFDGNTEAFF,NA,17,many,TRBV6-1,TRBJ1-1
TGTGCCAGCAGCCCCCAGGGTGGACGGGAAAAACTGTTTTTT,CASSPQGGREKLFF,NA,14,many,TRBV2,TRBJ1-4
TGTGCCAGCAGTTTTGGAATGCCCTCCAGAGCTTTCTTT,CASSFGMPSRAFF,NA,13,many,TRBV12-3/TRBV12-4,TRBJ1-1
TGTGCCAGCAGCTACCGGGACAGGCCCTACGAGCAGTACTTC,CASSYRDRPYEQYF,TRBD1,14,many,TRBV7-8,TRBJ2-7
TGTGCCAGTAGTATAGAGGGACCCTTCGGGGCCGGGGAGCTGTTTTTT,CASSIEGPFGAGELFF,NA,16,few,TRBV19,TRBJ2-2
TGTGCCAGCAGCTGGACTAGCGGGGGCCTAGGGGAGCAGTACTTC,CASSWTSGGLGEQYF,TRBD2,15,NA,TRBV7-9,TRBJ2-7
TGTGCCACCAGCAGGGAGGGGGTAGGGAATTCACCCCTCCACTTT,CATSREGVGNSPLHF,NA,15,few,TRBV15,TRBJ1-6
TGTGCCAGCAGTTTAGCCCGTGAAGCTTTCTTT,CASSLAREAFF,NA,11,many,TRBV28,TRBJ1-1
TGTGCCAGCAGCTTGATTTCTGATCAGCCCCAGCATTTT,CASSLISDQPQHF,NA,13,NA,TRBV5-5,TRBJ1-5
TGTGCCACCAGCAGAGATCCCCCGGGGTCGCGATCACCCCTCCACTTT,CATSRDPPGSRSPLHF,NA,16,few,TRBV15,TRBJ1-6
TGTGCCAGCAGATCAGGGGGCCTCGAAGCTTTCTTT,CASRSGGLEAFF,TRBD1,12,NA,TRBV6-1,TRBJ1-1
TGTGCCAGCAGCACTGACGGGTCTAGCAATCAGCCCCAGCATTTT,CASSTDGSSNQPQHF,NA,15,many,TRBV5-5,TRBJ1-5
TGTGCCAGCAGTTTGGGGCGGGTTGGGACCGGGGAGCTGTTTTTT,CASSLGRVGTGELFF,NA,15,many,TRBV12-3/TRBV12-4,TRBJ2-2
TGCGCCAGCAGCTCCACGGGACAATGGGGTGAAAAACTGTTTTTT,CASSSTGQWGEKLFF,NA,15,many,TRBV5-1,TRBJ1-4
TGTGCCAGCATCAGGACAGCGCCTAACTATGGCTACACCTTC,CASIRTAPNYGYTF,NA,14,NA,TRBV28,TRBJ1-2
TGCGCCAGCAGCCCGTCGTCCGGGACCTATGGCTACACCTTC,CASSPSSGTYGYTF,NA,14,many,TRBV5-1,TRBJ1-2
TGCGCCAGCAGCGGGCCTAACACAGATACGCAGTATTTT,CASSGPNTDTQYF,NA,13,NA,TRBV5-1,TRBJ2-3
TGTGCCAGTAGCCCCGGGACCTGGAACTACGAGCAGTACTTC,CASSPGTWNYEQYF,NA,14,few,TRBV19,TRBJ2-7
TGTGCCAGCAGTGAACCGCCGGGAACCACCTCCTACGAGCAGTACTTC,CASSEPPGTTSYEQYF,NA,16,NA,TRBV2,TRBJ2-7
TGTGCCAGCATGGGGGGTGGAGAGACCCAGTACTTC,CASMGGGETQYF,NA,12,many,TRBV2,TRBJ2-5
TGTGCCAGCAGTGAAGGTGGGGCCAACGTCCTGACTTTC,CASSEGGANVLTF,NA,13,once,TRBV2,TRBJ2-6
TGTGCCAGCAGTTCAGGGGGCCTTGTGAACACTGAAGCTTTCTTT,CASSSGGLVNTEAFF,TRBD1,15,many,TRBV28,TRBJ1-1